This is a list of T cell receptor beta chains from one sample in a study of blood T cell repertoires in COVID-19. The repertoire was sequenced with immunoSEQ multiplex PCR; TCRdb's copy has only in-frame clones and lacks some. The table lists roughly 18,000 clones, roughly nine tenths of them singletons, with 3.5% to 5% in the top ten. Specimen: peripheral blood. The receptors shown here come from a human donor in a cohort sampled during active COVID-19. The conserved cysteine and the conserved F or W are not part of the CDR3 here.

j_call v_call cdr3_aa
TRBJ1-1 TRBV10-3 AISNLQGMGTEAF
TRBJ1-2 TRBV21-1 ASSKTSQGANYGYT
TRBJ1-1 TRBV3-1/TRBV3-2 ASRGGTEAF
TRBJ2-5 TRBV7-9 ASSSQDSHQETQY
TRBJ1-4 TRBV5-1 ASSLATVATNEKLF
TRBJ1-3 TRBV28 ASSLEGAAGNTIY
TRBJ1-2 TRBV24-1 ATSASRVAANYGYT
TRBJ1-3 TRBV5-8 ATRQYSGNTIY
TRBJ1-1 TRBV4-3 ASSQSDHEAF
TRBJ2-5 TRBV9 ASSVAPTSGGAETQY
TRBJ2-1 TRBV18 ASSGMFSGGSSYNEQF
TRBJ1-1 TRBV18 ASSRAPNTEAF
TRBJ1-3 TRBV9 ASSVAHSKGDTIY